The count of the clone carrying this TCR beta chain is one. Data came from immunoSEQ multiplex PCR; TCRdb stores just in-frame clones and leaves some out. The sample carries tens of thousands of clones, about 88% recorded once. This entry belongs to a study of OX40 agonist ivuxolimab in advanced cancers. Unmatched junction bases numbered 5, after V lost 5 bases and J lost 0 bases. Germline loops: CDR1 ENHRY, CDR2 SYGVKD. The CDR3 has 16 residues. This receptor was taken from an adult with an advanced solid tumor such as melanoma, head and neck, liver or kidney cancer. V gene TRBV10-3 combines with J gene TRBJ1-2; 11 bases are a match to TRBD1. The starting material was CD4+ or CD8+ T cells sorted from blood, obtained in a trial of the OX40 agonist ivuxolimab. The DNA of the CDR3 is TGTGCCATCAGTAGGACAGGGGGCATAGCTAACTATGGCTACACCTTC. Encoded protein: CAISRTGGIANYGYTF.